This T cell receptor beta chain is drawn from a study of T cell responses to AZD1222 COVID-19 vaccine. Looking at the study overall: Analysis merged second doses at about 4 or about 12 weeks.

As regards this clone: The antigen remains unidentified.

Whole-study results and caveats: Increased Spike-specific TCR breadth and depth were observed after two AZD1222 doses. White British ancestry dominated among donors, who included more females, and clonal diversity was possibly underestimated.

Clones were read by immunoSEQ multiplex PCR, and TCRdb kept only the in-frame ones, dropping some. The sample yields 25,000 to 35,000 clones, about 93% seen once. The sequenced sample was peripheral blood, obtained on day 0 of AZD1222 vaccination. This sequence originates from an adult in good health.

The CDR3 DNA follows: TGCGCCAGCAGCTTACCCCCTGGCAGTCCCCTATACAATGAGCAGTTCTTC. It translates to CASSLPPGSPLYNEQFF. The J gene is TRBJ2-1, the V gene TRBV5-1; D is unclear. Trimming pared 2 bases from V and 4 bases from J, leaving 19 bases between. CDR1 is SGHRS, CDR2 YFSETQ, per germline. The CDR3 has 17 residues.